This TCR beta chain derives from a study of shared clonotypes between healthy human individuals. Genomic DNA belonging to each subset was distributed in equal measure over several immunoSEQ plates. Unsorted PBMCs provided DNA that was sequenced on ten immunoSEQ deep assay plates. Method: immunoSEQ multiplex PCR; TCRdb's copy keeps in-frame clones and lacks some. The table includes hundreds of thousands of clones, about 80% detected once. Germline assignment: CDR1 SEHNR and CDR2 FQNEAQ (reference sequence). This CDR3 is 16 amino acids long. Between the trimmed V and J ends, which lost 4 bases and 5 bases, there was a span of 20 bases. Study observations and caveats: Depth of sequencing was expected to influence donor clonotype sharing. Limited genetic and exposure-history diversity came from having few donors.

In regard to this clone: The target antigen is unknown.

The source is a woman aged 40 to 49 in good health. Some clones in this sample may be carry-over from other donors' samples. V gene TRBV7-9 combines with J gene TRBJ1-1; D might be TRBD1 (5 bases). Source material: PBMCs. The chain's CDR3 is CASSSQGGLKGTEAFF. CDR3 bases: TGTGCCAGCAGCTCCCAGGGTGGACTAAAGGGGACTGAAGCTTTCTTT.